Below are 16 T cell receptor beta chains sequenced from a single sample in a study of Japanese encephalitis immunity and Zika vaccine responses. PBMCs were CFSE-labeled and cultured for 5 to 7 days with peptide pools at approximately 0.97 ug/mL each. Unfixed live CD56-CD19-CD16-CD3+CD4+ CFSE-low cells were sorted as proliferating CD4 T cells. TCRdb reprocessed the 5' RACE reads via MiXCR and lists one record per CDR3 protein. The sample contains about 1,600 distinct CDR3 sequences, 5.5% to 7% of which appear only once. The sequences come from antigen-activated CD4+ T cells from blood, cultured, collected during a Zika inactivated vaccine study. Receptor source: an adult woman who received an inactivated Zika virus vaccine.

By share, this clonotype counts as medium-sized. The rearrangement joins TRBV20-1 to TRBJ2-5; 7 bases map to TRBD1. The germline CDR1 and CDR2 sequences are DFQATT and SNEGSKA (reference sequence). V trimming: 5 bases; J trimming: 3 bases; junction bases outside the gene matches: 12. CDR3 length: 15 residues. The CDR3 spells CSAEGARDNEETQYF. CDR3 DNA sequence: TGCAGTGCTGAGGGGGCCCGGGACAATGAAGAGACCCAGTACTTC.

This clonotype turned up a few times. At one end the junction does not follow the germline gene, possibly because of a read error. V gene TRBV18 combines with J gene TRBJ2-1; D might be TRBD2 (6 bases). There are 15 residues in the CDR3. CDR1 is KGHSH, CDR2 LQKENI, per germline. The CDR3 spells CASSPVRDSNNEQFF. DNA of the CDR3: TGTGCCAGCTCACCTGTCCGGGACTCCAACAATGAGCAGTTCTTC.

This clonotype turned up a few times. The CDR3 nucleotides are TGTGCCAGCAGTCCCCGGGGGGGGACCTTAGCCAAGGGGATTTACAATGAGCAGTTCTTC. Residues: CASSPRGGTLAKGIYNEQFF. This sequence joins TRBV27 and TRBJ2-1; 8 bases fit TRBD2. The V gene end was trimmed by 5 bases and the J gene end by 4 bases; junction bases not matched to a gene: 22. CDR1 is MNHEY and CDR2 is SMNVEV in the germline V gene (reference sequence). The CDR3 totals 20 residues.

The chain links TRBV28 to TRBJ1-1, with a possible D match to TRBD1 (5 bases). Germline V gene sequence: CDR1 MDHEN, CDR2 SYDVKM. The CDR3 loop spans 18 amino acids. V gave up 6 bases and J gave up 3 bases, with 26 bases separating them. CDR3 loop: CASRPRGAVSWWDTEAFF. The CDR3 nucleotides read TGTGCCAGCAGGCCCCGCGGGGCCGTCTCATGGTGGGACACTGAAGCTTTCTTT.

By frequency in the sample, this clonotype is medium-sized (0.01 to 0.1%). The chain uses TRBV27 and TRBJ2-7; D is undetermined. Per germline, CDR1 MNHEY and CDR2 SMNVEV (reference sequence). This CDR3 comprises 15 residues. Trimming removed 5 bases from V and 2 bases from J, with 16 bases in between. The CDR3 bases are TGTGCCAGCAGTCCGGACCGGCCCCCCCCCTACGAGCAGTACTTC. This codes for CASSPDRPPPYEQYF.

This clonotype was detected only a few times. The gene calls are TRBV7-2 and TRBJ2-5; 9 nucleotides line up with TRBD1. With V trimmed by 6 bases and J by 6 bases, 11 bases remained unmatched. The CDR3 is 15 residues long. CDR1 is SGHTA and CDR2 is FQGNSA in the germline V gene. The CDR3 is CASRSDTGGVKTQYF. CDR3 coding DNA: TGTGCCAGCAGGTCCGACACAGGGGGCGTAAAGACCCAGTACTTC.

This clonotype is labeled medium-sized. J is TRBJ2-1 and V is TRBV25-1; D is unresolved. The germline CDR1 and CDR2 sequences are MGHDK and SYGVNS. The CDR3 is 12 amino acids. The V gene lost 9 bases and the J gene lost 13 bases, with 19 bases spanning the gap. CDR3 amino acids: CASSDPVRDQFF. As DNA, the CDR3 is TGTGCCAGTTCGGACCCCGTCAGAGACCAGTTCTTC.

Judged by abundance, this clonotype is medium-sized. The chain links TRBV4-3 to TRBJ2-2, with 14 bases fitting TRBD2. Unmatched junction bases numbered 10, after V lost 3 bases and J lost 13 bases. The CDR3 runs 16 residues. CDR1 is LGHNA, CDR2 YSLEER, per germline. The CDR3 DNA reads TGCGCCAGCAGCCACTCGACTAGCGGGGGGGCCCTCCCGCTGTTTTTT. Amino acids: CASSHSTSGGALPLFF.

The chain joins TRBV7-9 to TRBJ2-7; D might be TRBD1 or TRBD2, each matching 5 bases. Trimming cost V 4 bases and J 2 bases, with 12 bases left between them. The CDR3 is made up of 14 amino acids. CDR1 is SEHNR, CDR2 FQNEAQ, per germline (reference sequence). CDR3 amino acids: CASSYGTGTYEQYF. CDR3 bases: TGTGCCAGCAGCTACGGGACGGGGACCTACGAGCAGTACTTC.

In its sample, this clonotype was seen a few times. This chain uses TRBV10-2 with TRBJ1-5, with D perhaps matching TRBD1 (5 bases). CDR3 length: 17 amino acids. Per germline, CDR1 WSHSY and CDR2 SAAADI. Trimming cost V 0 bases and J 0 bases, with 12 bases left between them. The CDR3 here is CASSESLGDHSNQPQHF. The CDR3 nucleotides read TGCGCCAGCAGTGAGTCGTTGGGGGATCATAGCAATCAGCCCCAGCATTTT.

This clonotype showed up just a few times. This chain links TRBV12-3 or TRBV12-4 with TRBJ2-7; no definite D call. V lost 2 bases, J lost 5 bases, and 19 bases lay in between. This CDR3 has 16 residues. Here the CDR3 reads CASSLSLQVPPHEQYF. The CDR3 bases are TGTGCCAGCAGTTTATCGCTCCAGGTTCCCCCCCACGAGCAGTACTTC.

This clonotype showed up many times. The chain couples TRBV30 to TRBJ2-4; D ambiguous. The V end lost 0 bases, the J end lost 2 bases, and 17 bases lay between the germline ends. Germline loops: CDR1 GTSNPN, CDR2 SVGIG (reference sequence). The CDR3 is 17 residues long. The CDR3 DNA is TGTGCCTGGAGTGTAGCTTTGGGTGTGGATACCAAAAACATTCAGTACTTC. Encoded protein: CAWSVALGVDTKNIQYF.

This clonotype is classed as medium-sized. This chain joins TRBV6-1 and TRBJ1-5, with 7 bases lining up with TRBD1. V shed 6 bases, J shed 5 bases, and the junction held 7 bases outside the gene matches. This CDR3 is 14 amino acids long. The germline gives CDR1 MNHNS, CDR2 SASEGT. DNA of the CDR3: TGTGCCAGCAGCTTCCCAGGGGGGTATCAGCCCCAGCATTTT. Translation: CASSFPGGYQPQHF.

Within the sample, this clonotype is medium-sized (0.01 to 0.1%). The chain uses TRBV4-2 and TRBJ2-5, with 9 bases fitting TRBD2. The junction had 9 bases not matched to a gene; V was cut back by 1 base and J by 0 bases. In germline, CDR1 is LGHNA, CDR2 YNFKEQ. The length of the CDR3 is 18 residues. The CDR3: CASSQGGRPSGDQETQYF. DNA of the CDR3: TGTGCCAGCAGCCAAGGGGGGCGGCCTAGCGGGGACCAAGAGACCCAGTACTTC.

This clonotype was recorded a few times. V and J are TRBV5-1 and TRBJ2-7; 8 bases map to TRBD1. Per the germline V gene, CDR1 is SGHRS and CDR2 is YFSETQ. The CDR3 spans 16 residues. V lost 0 bases, J lost 2 bases, and 7 bases stayed unmatched. CDR3 sequence: CASSLGPGQGTYEQYF. Written as DNA, the CDR3 is TGCGCCAGCAGCTTGGGGCCCGGACAGGGAACCTACGAGCAGTACTTC.

In this sample, this clonotype is large. The chain has TRBV12-3 or TRBV12-4 and TRBJ1-5; D gene unclear. The V gene lost 1 base and the J gene lost 8 bases, with 3 bases spanning the gap. The CDR3 contains 11 residues. CDR3 amino acids: CASSLGEPQHF. The CDR3, as DNA: TGTGCCAGCAGTTTAGGCGAGCCCCAGCATTTT.